The sequence of this T cell receptor (beta chain) was determined in a study of shared clonotypes between healthy human individuals. Study at large: A couple of women and a few men aged 18 to 49 served as donors.

The germline V gene encodes CDR1 LNHNV and CDR2 YYDKDF (reference sequence). Germline trimming cut 3 bases from V and 5 bases from J; bases unmatched to any gene: 14. The CDR3 has 18 residues. Several immunoSEQ 96-well plates shared each subset's DNA, each plate a replicate. Here immunoSEQ multiplex PCR was the method, and the copy in TCRdb shows in-frame clones only, minus some. This repertoire shows about 120,000 clones, under 70% found once; its top ten account for roughly a quarter. This rearrangement joins TRBV15 to TRBJ2-1; TRBD2 agrees at 9 bases. Sequenced sample: memory CD8+ T cells sorted from blood. The subset: CD45RO+ cells pooled with CCR7-negative TemRA cells. The source is a woman between 25 and 40 years old in good health. The CDR3 nucleotides are TGTGCCACCAGCAGGACGAGCCTAAGGACTAGCGTCCACAATGAGCAGTTCTTC. Protein product: CATSRTSLRTSVHNEQFF.